Sequencing of this T cell receptor (beta chain) was carried out in a study of blood T cell repertoires in COVID-19. About the study: Both acute and convalescent COVID-19 samples were obtained from the United States, Italy and Spain. PBMCs, B-cell-depleted T cells, or T cells provided the cDNA or gDNA that made up the material.

Study processing details: Nucleated cell counts were estimated from reference gene primer amplification. TCRdb's copy holds only in-frame clones and misses some; the assay was immunoSEQ multiplex PCR. V and J calls and clone size are as listed in that table; D and trimming were resolved from the DNA. The data show 150,000 to 200,000 clones, around four fifths seen once. Germline values: CDR1 SEHNR, CDR2 FQNEAQ (reference sequence). J lost 3 bases, V lost 6 bases, and 6 bases had no gene match. The CDR3 sequence is 14 residues long. The sequencing input was peripheral blood. The chain joins TRBV7-9 to TRBJ1-2; 8 nucleotides align to TRBD1. This TCR was recovered from a human donor in a cohort sampled during active COVID-19. This CDR3 is CASRPKTGDYGYTF. CDR3 coding DNA: TGTGCCAGCAGACCGAAGACAGGGGACTATGGCTACACCTTC.